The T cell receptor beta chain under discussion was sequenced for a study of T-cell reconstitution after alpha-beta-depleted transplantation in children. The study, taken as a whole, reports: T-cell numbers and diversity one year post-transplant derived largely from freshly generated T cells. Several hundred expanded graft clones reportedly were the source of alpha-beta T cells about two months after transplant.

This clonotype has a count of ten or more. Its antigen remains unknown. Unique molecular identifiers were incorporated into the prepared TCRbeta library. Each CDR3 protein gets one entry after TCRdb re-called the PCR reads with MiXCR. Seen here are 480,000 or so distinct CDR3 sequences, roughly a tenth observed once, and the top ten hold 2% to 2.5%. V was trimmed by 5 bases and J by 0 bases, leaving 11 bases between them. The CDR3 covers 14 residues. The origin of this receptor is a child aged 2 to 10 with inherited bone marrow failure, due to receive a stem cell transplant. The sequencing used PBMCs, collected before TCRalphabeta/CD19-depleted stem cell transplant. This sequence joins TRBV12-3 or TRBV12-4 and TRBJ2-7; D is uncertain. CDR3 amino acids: CASSTIGHSYEQYF. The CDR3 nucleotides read TGTGCCAGCAGTACCATTGGGCACTCCTACGAGCAGTACTTC.